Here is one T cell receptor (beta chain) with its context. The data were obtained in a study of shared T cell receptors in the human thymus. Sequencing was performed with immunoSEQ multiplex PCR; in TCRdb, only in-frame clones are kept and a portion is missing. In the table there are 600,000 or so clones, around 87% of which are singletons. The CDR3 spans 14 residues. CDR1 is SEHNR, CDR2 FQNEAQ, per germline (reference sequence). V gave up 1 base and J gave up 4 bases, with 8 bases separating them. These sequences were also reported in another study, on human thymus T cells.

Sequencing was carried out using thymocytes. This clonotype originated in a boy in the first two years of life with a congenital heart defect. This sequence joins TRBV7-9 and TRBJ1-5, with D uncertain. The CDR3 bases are TGTGCCAGCAGCTTAGGACTTGGGAATCAGCCCCAGCATTTT. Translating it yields CASSLGLGNQPQHF.